The clone carrying this TCR beta chain was seen only a few times. Its antigen is currently unknown. Antigen-specific CD4+ T cells expanded by the ViraFEST assay with viral peptide pools were then sequenced. Isolating CD4+ T cells followed approximately 11 days of culture. Vaccine recipients lacked prior SARS-CoV-2 infection and had negative nucleocapsid antibodies. This entry comes from a study of vaccination effects on CD4 cells after COVID-19. Profiled with immunoSEQ multiplex PCR; TCRdb holds only in-frame clones, not every one. Of 27,000 or so clones in the sample, 72% were seen once. This receptor was obtained from a human donor who received a COVID-19 vaccine. The material was CD4+ T cells from PBMCs cultured with SARS-CoV-2 spike peptides, obtained before COVID-19 vaccination.

This chain's CDR3 is CSVGSGSSTDTQYF. CDR3 sequence (DNA): TGCAGCGTTGGGAGCGGGTCTAGCACAGATACGCAGTATTTT. The gene calls are TRBV29-1 and TRBJ2-3; D possibly corresponds to TRBD2 (6 bases). Between the trimmed V and J ends, which lost 4 bases and 0 bases, there was a span of 11 bases. Germline V gene sequence: CDR1 SQVTM, CDR2 ANQGSEA. The CDR3 extends over 14 amino acids.